This TCR beta chain was captured by sequencing in a study of OX40 agonist ivuxolimab in advanced cancers. There are 14 residues in the CDR3. The germline CDR1 and CDR2 sequences are SGHDT and YYEEEE. The germline V and J ends were trimmed by 4 bases and 7 bases, with 18 bases remaining between them. Sequenced by immunoSEQ multiplex PCR; TCRdb stores in-frame clones only, minus some. The repertoire has approximately 94,000 clones, under 95% of them found once; the top ten carry 0.81%. The source was CD4+ or CD8+ T cells sorted from blood, collected in a trial of the OX40 agonist ivuxolimab. The rearrangement links TRBV5-6 to TRBJ2-7; D may match TRBD1 or TRBD2 (5 bases each). This clonotype was obtained from an adult with an advanced solid tumor such as melanoma, head and neck, liver or kidney cancer. The CDR3 loop is CASSPPPGRGEQYF. The CDR3 DNA reads as TGTGCCAGCAGCCCCCCCCCGGGACGTGGGGAGCAGTACTTC.